This is a list of T cell receptor beta chains from one sample in a study of T-cell reconstitution after alpha-beta-depleted transplantation in children. MiXCR, run by TCRdb on the PCR reads, gives a single entry per CDR3 protein. The sample has about 610,000 distinct CDR3 sequences; 10% are singletons. Sequencing used PBMCs from the stem cell graft donor, obtained from the stem cell graft. The receptors were gathered from a human donor who donated a stem cell graft to a child with acute myeloid leukemia. Each CDR3 is given with its conserved first and last residue. Fields, in order: J gene, D gene, CDR3 length, V gene, clone size, CDR3 protein, CDR3 DNA. The D gene is left open where the match is weak. Clone sizes are given selectively: once, few, many, or a class where the clone is expanded.

>TRBJ1-1|NA|11|TRBV29-1|many
CSVAVDTEAFF
TGCAGCGTTGCTGTAGACACTGAAGCTTTCTTT
>TRBJ2-1|TRBD1|17|TRBV7-2|NA
CASSPQRTGFSYNEQFF
TGTGCCAGCAGCCCCCAGCGGACAGGTTTTTCCTACAATGAGCAGTTCTTC
>TRBJ2-1|TRBD2|15|TRBV6-4|few
CASSAGLAGFSEQFF
TGTGCCAGCAGCGCCGGACTAGCGGGATTTAGTGAGCAGTTCTTC
>TRBJ1-1|NA|16|TRBV12-3/TRBV12-4|NA
CASSWPKGSLNTEAFF
TGTGCCAGCAGTTGGCCAAAGGGGTCCTTGAACACTGAAGCTTTCTTT
>TRBJ2-2|NA|14|TRBV27|many
CASKFRENTGELFF
TGTGCCAGCAAATTCAGGGAGAACACCGGGGAGCTGTTTTTT
>TRBJ1-2|NA|15|TRBV7-9|few
CASTPDMPANYGYTF
TGTGCCAGCACCCCAGACATGCCAGCTAACTATGGCTACACCTTC
>TRBJ2-7|TRBD2|12|TRBV30|few
CAWSVSGRRQYF
TGTGCCTGGAGTGTTAGCGGGAGGAGACAGTACTTC
>TRBJ2-1|NA|15|TRBV29-1|NA
CSVGTLEPARNEQFF
TGCAGCGTTGGGACCCTTGAGCCAGCCAGGAATGAGCAGTTCTTC
>TRBJ2-2|NA|11|TRBV30|NA
CAWRTAGELFF
TGTGCCTGGAGGACTGCCGGGGAGCTGTTTTTT
>TRBJ2-1|TRBD2|14|TRBV20-1|many
CSALFSGRRGEQFF
TGCAGTGCCCTATTTAGCGGGAGGAGGGGTGAGCAGTTCTTC
>TRBJ2-3|NA|14|TRBV7-7|few
CASSPRPGSDTQYF
TGTGCTAGCAGCCCCCGACCCGGGTCGGATACGCAGTATTTT
>TRBJ1-2|NA|15|TRBV5-1|few
CASSPEYQGGDGYTF
TGCGCCAGCAGCCCCGAATATCAGGGCGGAGATGGCTACACCTTC
>TRBJ2-1|TRBD2|15|TRBV24-1|NA
CATSDSGLAGGRKFF
TGTGCCACCAGTGATTCTGGACTAGCGGGAGGTCGAAAGTTCTTC
>TRBJ1-1|NA|16|TRBV7-9|few
CASSPPAGTSNTEAFF
TGTGCCAGCAGCCCACCTGCCGGGACAAGCAACACTGAAGCTTTCTTT
>TRBJ1-2|TRBD1|13|TRBV7-9|few
CASSLTGADGYTF
TGTGCCAGCAGCCTGACAGGGGCGGATGGCTACACCTTC
>TRBJ2-7|NA|15|TRBV18|few
CASSPLGDSQTEQYF
TGTGCCAGCTCACCACTCGGAGACAGCCAAACCGAGCAGTACTTC
>TRBJ2-5|TRBD2|16|TRBV6-1|few
CASNGLAGGPPETQYF
TGTGCCAGCAACGGACTAGCGGGAGGACCCCCGGAGACCCAGTACTTC
>TRBJ2-1|TRBD2|15|TRBV19|few
CASRSGLAPYNEQFF
TGTGCCAGTAGGTCGGGACTAGCGCCTTACAATGAGCAGTTCTTC
>TRBJ2-3|NA|11|TRBV20-1|many
CSARLGDTQYF
TGCAGTGCACGGCTTGGAGATACGCAGTATTTT
>TRBJ1-2|NA|13|TRBV29-1|NA
CSVGLPGHYGYTF
TGCAGCGTTGGGTTGCCAGGCCACTATGGCTACACCTTC
>TRBJ2-3|TRBD2|15|TRBV29-1|many
CSASGTSGGTDTQYF
TGCAGCGCTAGTGGGACTAGCGGAGGAACAGATACGCAGTATTTT
>TRBJ2-7|NA|15|TRBV28|many
CASSLSRGTPYEQYF
TGTGCCAGCAGTTTATCCCGGGGAACCCCCTACGAGCAGTACTTC
>TRBJ1-1|NA|14|TRBV30|many
CAFTRENLNTEAFF
TGTGCCTTTACCCGGGAAAACTTGAACACTGAAGCTTTCTTT
>TRBJ2-3|NA|13|TRBV20-1|many
CSAPALSTDTQYF
TGCAGTGCTCCAGCTCTCAGCACAGATACGCAGTATTTT
>TRBJ1-4|TRBD1|16|TRBV11-2|many
CASSLDRAATNEKLFF
TGTGCCAGCAGCTTGGACAGGGCCGCAACTAATGAAAAACTGTTTTTT
>TRBJ2-3|NA|15|TRBV19|NA
CASSIETGSTDTQYF
TGTGCCAGTAGTATAGAGACGGGCAGCACAGATACGCAGTATTTT
>TRBJ1-4|TRBD1|14|TRBV10-3|many
CAISESGTGRGQFF
TGTGCCATCAGTGAGTCTGGGACAGGGAGAGGACAGTTTTTT
>TRBJ2-2|TRBD2|13|TRBV20-1|NA
CSSGGTNTGELFF
TGCAGCTCGGGGGGGACGAACACCGGGGAGCTGTTTTTT
>TRBJ1-1|NA|14|TRBV5-6|few
CASSLYSGNTEAFF
TGTGCCAGCAGCTTGTACTCAGGGAACACTGAAGCTTTCTTT
>TRBJ2-4|TRBD2|15|TRBV6-1|few
CASTNRGGAKNIQYF
TGTGCCAGCACTAATCGCGGGGGGGCCAAAAACATTCAGTACTTC
>TRBJ1-2|NA|14|TRBV5-1|NA
CASSLGTLNYGYTF
TGCGCCAGCAGCTTGGGGACCCTAAACTATGGCTACACCTTC
>TRBJ2-1|TRBD2|16|TRBV10-3|many
CATNLREAGSYNEQFF
TGTGCCACAAATCTTCGGGAGGCCGGCTCCTACAATGAGCAGTTCTTC
>TRBJ2-7|TRBD2|15|TRBV18|few
CASSPQREPSYEQYF
TGTGCCAGCTCACCCCAGCGGGAGCCATCCTACGAGCAGTACTTC
>TRBJ2-3|TRBD2|16|TRBV20-1|few
CSWRGVIGGFTDTQYF
TGCAGTTGGCGGGGCGTTATCGGGGGGTTCACAGATACGCAGTATTTT
>TRBJ1-1|NA|16|TRBV28|NA
CASRQAARGMNTEAFF
TGTGCCAGCAGGCAGGCAGCGAGGGGGATGAACACTGAAGCTTTCTTT
>TRBJ2-5|TRBD2|15|TRBV15|many
CATSRAASGRETQYF
TGTGCCACCAGCAGAGCGGCTAGCGGGAGGGAGACCCAGTACTTC
>TRBJ2-7|NA|15|TRBV14|NA
CASSQRSYIGSEQYF
TGTGCCAGCAGTCAGAGGTCCTATATAGGAAGCGAGCAGTACTTC
>TRBJ2-3|NA|14|TRBV7-9|NA
CASSLARNPNTQYF
TGTGCCAGCAGCTTAGCGCGGAACCCCAATACGCAGTATTTT
>TRBJ1-1|NA|12|TRBV7-9|many
CASSLAGGEAFF
TGTGCCAGCAGCTTAGCTGGGGGAGAAGCTTTCTTT
>TRBJ2-1|TRBD2|16|TRBV9|few
CASSPLGTSGYNEQFF
TGTGCCAGCAGCCCCCTCGGGACTAGCGGCTACAATGAGCAGTTCTTC
>TRBJ2-3|NA|14|TRBV20-1|few
CSAHWDRSTDTQYF
TGCAGTGCCCACTGGGACCGTAGCACAGATACGCAGTATTTT
>TRBJ2-7|TRBD2|15|TRBV20-1|NA
CSASRGSGRSYEQYF
TGCAGTGCTAGTAGAGGGAGCGGGAGGTCCTACGAGCAGTACTTC
>TRBJ1-5|TRBD1|15|TRBV3-1|NA
CACSQGGQKNQPQHF
TGTGCCTGCAGCCAAGGGGGACAGAAGAATCAGCCCCAGCATTTT
>TRBJ2-7|NA|14|TRBV6-1|few
CASSNGLGPYEQYF
TGTGCCAGCAGTAATGGGCTAGGGCCCTACGAGCAGTACTTC
>TRBJ1-4|NA|14|TRBV5-8|many
CASSLRLGKEKLFF
TGTGCCAGCAGCTTGAGGTTGGGGAAGGAAAAACTGTTTTTT
>TRBJ2-3|TRBD1|17|TRBV28|NA
CASSTNEPGQGFDTQYF
TGTGCCAGCAGTACCAACGAGCCGGGACAGGGGTTTGATACGCAGTATTTT
>TRBJ2-2|TRBD2|18|TRBV28|many
CASSRGLAGEANTGELFF
TGTGCCAGCAGTAGAGGACTAGCGGGAGAAGCGAACACCGGGGAGCTGTTTTTT
>TRBJ1-1|NA|14|TRBV5-1|NA
CASSLGFKNTEAFF
TGCGCCAGCAGCTTGGGGTTTAAGAACACTGAAGCTTTCTTT